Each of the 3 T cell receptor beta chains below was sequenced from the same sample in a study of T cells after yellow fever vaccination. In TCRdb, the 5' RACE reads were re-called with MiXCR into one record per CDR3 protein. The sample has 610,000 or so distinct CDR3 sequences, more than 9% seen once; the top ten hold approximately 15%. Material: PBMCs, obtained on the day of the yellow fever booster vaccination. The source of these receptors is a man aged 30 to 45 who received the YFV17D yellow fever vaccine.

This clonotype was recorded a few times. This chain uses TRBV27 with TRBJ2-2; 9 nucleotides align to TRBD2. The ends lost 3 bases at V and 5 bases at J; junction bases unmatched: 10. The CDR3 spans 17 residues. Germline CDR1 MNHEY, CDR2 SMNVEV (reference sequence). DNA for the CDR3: TGTGCCAGCAGTTTTGACGTCGGGACTAGCCGGACCGGGGAGCTGTTTTTT. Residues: CASSFDVGTSRTGELFF.

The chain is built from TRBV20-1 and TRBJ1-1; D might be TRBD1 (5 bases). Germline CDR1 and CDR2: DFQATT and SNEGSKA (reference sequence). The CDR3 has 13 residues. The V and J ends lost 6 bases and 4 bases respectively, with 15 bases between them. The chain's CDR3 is CSAPNGGPTEAFF. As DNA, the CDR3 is TGCAGTGCCCCAAATGGGGGTCCCACTGAAGCTTTCTTT.

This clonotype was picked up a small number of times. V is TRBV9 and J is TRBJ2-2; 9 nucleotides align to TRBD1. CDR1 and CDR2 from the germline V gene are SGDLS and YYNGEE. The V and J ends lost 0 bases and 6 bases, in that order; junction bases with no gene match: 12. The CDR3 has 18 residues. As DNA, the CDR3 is TGTGCCAGCAGCGTAGGAGGTTACGGGACAGGGCTGGCCGGGGAGCTGTTTTTT. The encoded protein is CASSVGGYGTGLAGELFF.